The sequence of this T cell receptor beta chain was determined in a study of OX40 agonist ivuxolimab in advanced cancers. Germline lookup yields CDR1 MDHEN and CDR2 SYDVKM. The CDR3 runs 13 residues. The ends were cut back, 8 bases at V and 2 bases at J, with 12 bases in the middle. Generated by immunoSEQ multiplex PCR, the TCRdb table keeps only in-frame clones and is missing some. The sample holds over 40,000 clones, about 90% seen once. This clone was seen a handful of times. Here the sequenced sample was CD4+ or CD8+ T cells sorted from blood, taken in a trial of the OX40 agonist ivuxolimab. V is TRBV28 and J is TRBJ1-2; perhaps TRBD1 as D (5 bases). The sequence came from an adult with an advanced solid tumor such as melanoma, head and neck, liver or kidney cancer. CDR3 sequence: CASQDGQNYGYTF. CDR3 nucleotides: TGTGCCAGCCAGGACGGACAAAACTATGGCTACACCTTC.